A single sample gave rise to the 25 T cell receptor beta chains below, sequenced in a study of T cells in localized non-small cell lung cancer (dated by TCRdb to the early 2020s). The library was produced with the immunoSEQ multiplex PCR assay. This is the immuneACCESS table as TCRdb keeps it, with only in-frame sequences that have V and J called. A part of the clones is gone; compared with another copy, unresolved V genes explain less than half, and the rest is unexplained. Across this sample there are 70,000 to 100,000 clones, with more than 75% seen only once. Of the sample, more than 9% is held by the ten largest clones. This sample comprised peripheral blood, obtained before any cancer treatment. These receptors were taken from a female donor of 60 years or more with stage I lung adenocarcinoma.

V is TRBV5-1 and J is TRBJ2-1; D is unclear. Germline CDR1 reads SGHRS; CDR2 reads YFSETQ. The CDR3 spans 11 residues. Trimming shortened V by 4 bases and J by 3 bases, and 2 bases separated the two germline ends. The chain's CDR3 is CASSLYNEQFF. In DNA form, the CDR3 reads TGCGCCAGCAGCCTCTACAATGAGCAGTTCTTC.

This chain uses TRBV7-2 with TRBJ1-1, with a weak D call TRBD1 (5 bases). CDR1 is SGHTA and CDR2 is FQGNSA in the germline V gene. CDR3 length: 15 residues. Trimming removed 5 bases at V and 1 base at J, with 14 bases between. The CDR3 region is CASSRSGTRNTEAFF. The CDR3 DNA reads TGTGCCAGCAGCAGAAGCGGGACGAGGAACACTGAAGCTTTCTTT.

This chain uses TRBV7-2 with TRBJ2-2; possible D gene TRBD2, 5 bases. CDR1 and CDR2 (germline): SGHTA, FQGNSA. V was shortened by 3 bases and J by 6 bases, with 17 bases between the two germline ends. The CDR3 is 16 amino acids. The CDR3 is CASSFPPASRPGELFF. CDR3 DNA sequence: TGTGCCAGCAGCTTCCCCCCGGCTAGCAGGCCCGGGGAGCTGTTTTTT.

V usage is TRBV19 and J usage is TRBJ2-1; the match to TRBD2 covers 8 bases. With 7 bases clipped from V and 3 bases from J, the junction kept 5 bases outside the gene matches. This CDR3 contains 14 residues. CDR1 is LNHDA, CDR2 SQIVND, per germline (reference sequence). The DNA for the CDR3 is TGTGCCAGTAAGAGGACTAGCCTCTACAATGAGCAGTTCTTC. It specifies CASKRTSLYNEQFF.

The table lists this clone with a few counts. The chain has TRBV7-2 and TRBJ2-3, with 12 positions matching TRBD2. This CDR3 region has 17 residues. V gave up 1 base and J gave up 4 bases; unmatched junction bases: 6. The germline gives CDR1 SGHTA, CDR2 FQGNSA. DNA of the CDR3: TGTGCCAGCAGCTTAGGCCCCCTAGCGGGAGGGGCAGATACGCAGTATTTT. Residues: CASSLGPLAGGADTQYF.

The chain combines TRBV20-1 with TRBJ2-3; possible D gene TRBD2, 6 bases. In germline, CDR1 is DFQATT, CDR2 SNEGSKA (reference sequence). V was cut by 6 bases and J by 5 bases, with 9 bases left in between. There are 11 residues in the CDR3. This chain's CDR3 is CSAWGVDTQYF. The CDR3 nucleotides are TGCAGTGCCTGGGGGGTAGATACGCAGTATTTT.

This clone was observed a single time. The CDR3 coding sequence is TGTGCCAGCAGTCTCTCCGGGGCCAGAGGGGAGCAGTACTTC. Translated: CASSLSGARGEQYF. The chain has TRBV27 and TRBJ2-7; D tentatively fits TRBD1 or TRBD2 (5 bases each). Germline CDR1 MNHEY, CDR2 SMNVEV (reference sequence). Trimming took 5 bases from V and 7 from J, leaving 18 bases between them. The CDR3 loop spans 14 amino acids.

The V and J genes are TRBV11-2 and TRBJ1-1, with D uncertain. V gave up 1 base and J gave up 5 bases, with 11 bases separating them. Germline lookup yields CDR1 SGHAT and CDR2 FQNNGV. The CDR3 is 14 amino acids. Here the CDR3 reads CASSLGSRETEAFF. The CDR3 DNA reads TGTGCCAGCAGCTTAGGGTCCCGGGAGACTGAAGCTTTCTTT. Variable domain in full (rest from reference TRBV11-2 and TRBJ1-1): EAGVAQSPRYKIIEKRQSVAFWCNPISGHATLYWYQQILGQGPKLLIQFQNNGVVDDSQLPKDRFSAERLKGVDSTLKIQPAKLEDSAVYLCASSLGSRETEAFFGQGTRLTVV.

The rearrangement uses TRBV19 and TRBJ1-5; TRBD1 matches 8 bases. The CDR3 is 18 amino acids. V gave up 5 bases and J gave up 4 bases; unmatched junction bases: 16. Germline V gene sequence: CDR1 LNHDA, CDR2 SQIVND (reference sequence). The CDR3 bases are TGTGCCAGTAGTCCCCAAATCCGGACAGGGAGGGTGAATCAGCCCCAGCATTTT. Translated, it gives CASSPQIRTGRVNQPQHF.

This chain connects TRBV5-1 to TRBJ1-3, with D unclear. Germline-derived CDR1 and CDR2 are SGHRS and YFSETQ. The CDR3 has 16 amino acids. Trimming cost V 0 bases and J 3 bases, with 13 bases left between them. DNA of the CDR3: TGCGCCAGCAGCTTGGCCTCTGGCGGGGTTGGAAACACCATATATTTT. Translation gives CASSLASGGVGNTIYF.

This chain links TRBV11-2 with TRBJ1-4; D is unclear. The CDR3 is 12 amino acids. V was clipped by 5 bases and J by 8 bases, with 9 bases between them. CDR1 and CDR2 from the germline V gene are SGHAT and FQNNGV. The CDR3: CASSHLGEKLFF. The DNA for the CDR3 is TGTGCCAGCAGCCACCTCGGGGAAAAACTGTTTTTT.

The chain combines TRBV9 with TRBJ2-2; D may match TRBD1 or TRBD2 (5 bases each). CDR1 is SGDLS and CDR2 is YYNGEE in the germline V gene. The length of the CDR3 is 16 residues. V was trimmed by 2 bases and J by 4 bases, leaving 15 bases between them. This CDR3 reads CASSVASRGGTGELFF. The CDR3 DNA sequence: TGTGCCAGCAGCGTTGCGAGTCGTGGGGGCACCGGGGAGCTGTTTTTT.

V is TRBV10-3 and J is TRBJ2-1, with unresolved D. V dropped 0 bases and J dropped 5 bases, with 8 bases sitting between them. CDR1 is ENHRY and CDR2 is SYGVKD in the germline V gene. The CDR3 has 14 amino acids. CDR3 bases: TGTGCCATCAGTGAGTCGGGTTCAGACAATGAGCAGTTCTTC. This sequence encodes CAISESGSDNEQFF.

The gene calls are TRBV18 and TRBJ1-5, with 7 bases lining up with TRBD1. The CDR3 totals 15 residues. Germline-derived CDR1 and CDR2 are KGHSH and LQKENI. Trimming cost V 3 bases and J 2 bases; bases outside gene matches: 4. The CDR3 loop is CASSPGTAGNQPQHF. The DNA of the CDR3 is TGTGCCAGCTCACCCGGGACAGCGGGCAATCAGCCCCAGCATTTT.

The genes are TRBV21-1 and TRBJ1-1. TRBV21-1 is a documented pseudogene. The CDR3 totals 17 residues. For the CDR3, the DNA is TGTGCCAGCAGACCACCCGGGTCTCCTTTTTTGAACACTGAAGCTTTCTTT. Translated: CASRPPGSPFLNTEAFF.

This sequence joins TRBV4-3 and TRBJ2-5; 10 nucleotides align to TRBD2. CDR3 length equals 16 residues. V gave up 4 bases and J gave up 0 bases; unmatched junction bases: 5. Germline values: CDR1 LGHNA, CDR2 YSLEER. This CDR3 is CASSLASGGYQETQYF. In DNA form, the CDR3 reads TGCGCCAGCAGCCTAGCTAGCGGGGGCTACCAAGAGACCCAGTACTTC.

This chain joins TRBV19 and TRBJ1-1; D might be TRBD1 (5 bases). Per the germline V gene, CDR1 is LNHDA and CDR2 is SQIVND (reference sequence). V lost 1 base and J 9 bases, leaving 21 bases between the germline ends. The CDR3 extends over 16 amino acids. The CDR3 sequence: CASSIVGTGTGVKAFF. Written as DNA, the CDR3 is TGTGCCAGTAGTATAGTTGGCACCGGGACGGGTGTGAAAGCTTTCTTT.

This chain links TRBV9 with TRBJ2-3; unclear D gene. Per germline, CDR1 SGDLS and CDR2 YYNGEE. Deletions cut 4 bases from V and 0 bases from J, with 12 bases between. This CDR3 comprises 15 residues. The CDR3 coding sequence is TGTGCCAGCAGCCTGGACGGAGCTAGCACAGATACGCAGTATTTT. It yields the protein CASSLDGASTDTQYF.

The chain combines TRBV27 with TRBJ2-1; D gene uncertain. V was cut by 4 bases and J by 7 bases, with 5 bases left in between. Germline V gene sequence: CDR1 MNHEY, CDR2 SMNVEV (reference sequence). This CDR3 spans 11 amino acids. CDR3 in amino acids: CASSYYNEQFF. The CDR3 DNA reads TGTGCCAGCAGTTACTATAATGAGCAGTTCTTC.

This clone has a single count. This rearrangement joins TRBV7-3 to TRBJ2-3; D is perhaps TRBD1 or TRBD2 (5 bases each). This CDR3 is 15 amino acids long. The ends were cut back, 2 bases at V and 2 bases at J, with 11 bases in the middle. Germline CDR1 reads SGHTA; CDR2 reads FQGTGA. CDR3 DNA: TGTGCCAGCAGCTTAGCAGGGCGGGCCACAGATACGCAGTATTTT. Protein: CASSLAGRATDTQYF.

The V call is TRBV7-8, the J call TRBJ1-2, with 7 bases lining up with TRBD1. V was clipped by 4 bases and J by 4 bases; unmatched bases: 15. CDR3 length equals 17 residues. Germline V lookup: CDR1 SGHVS, CDR2 FQNEAQ. The chain's CDR3 is CASSSTLTGRVGYGYTF. For the CDR3, the DNA is TGTGCCAGCAGCTCAACTCTGACAGGGAGAGTAGGCTATGGCTACACCTTC.

V gene TRBV27 combines with J gene TRBJ1-1, with 11 bases lining up with TRBD1. V shed 3 bases and J 0 bases; nucleotides not matched to a gene: 6. Germline assignment: CDR1 MNHEY and CDR2 SMNVEV (reference sequence). The CDR3 contains 17 residues. CDR3 in DNA: TGTGCCAGCAGTTTGGGATGGGACAGGGGGGTGAACACTGAAGCTTTCTTT. As protein: CASSLGWDRGVNTEAFF.

J is TRBJ2-7 and V is TRBV13; 9 nucleotides align to TRBD1. CDR1 is PRHDT, CDR2 FYEKMQ, per germline (reference sequence). The CDR3 has 24 residues. With V trimmed by 4 bases and J by 0 bases, 31 bases remained unmatched. CDR3 region: CASSSKNPQTNRDRDHMFSYEQYF. In nucleotides, the CDR3 is TGTGCCAGCAGCTCCAAAAACCCCCAGACCAACCGGGACAGGGACCACATGTTCTCCTACGAGCAGTACTTC.

CDR3 nucleotide sequence: TGTGCTAGTGGTTCCCCCAGTCGGAACACTGAAGCTTTCTTT. Its translation is CASGSPSRNTEAFF. The rearrangement links TRBV12-5 to TRBJ1-1; D is ambiguous. Trimming took off 4 bases at V and 1 base at J, with 10 bases between the two ends. This CDR3 has 14 residues. The germline V gene has CDR1 LGHNT and CDR2 FRNRAP.

The chain uses TRBV28 and TRBJ2-7; D could derive from TRBD1 or TRBD2 (6 bases each). The CDR3 is 10 residues long. V was clipped by 6 bases and J by 9 bases, with 9 bases between them. Germline V CDR1 and CDR2: MDHEN, SYDVKM. CDR3 protein: CASRGGLQYF. DNA of the CDR3: TGTGCCAGCAGAGGGGGACTGCAGTACTTC.